These 27 T cell receptor beta chains were all obtained from the same sample, sequenced in a study of CD8 T cells in ankylosing spondylitis listed by TCRdb under 2017. The library was obtained by 5' RACE. Sequencing was performed on an Illumina HiSeq 2500. Through fastp at Q25 and MiXCR, TCRdb rebuilt clones from the public reads, retaining in-frame beta chains. Each CDR3 protein gets just one entry, which takes the most common genes and DNA from the rows behind it. The sample table contains a few hundred thousand distinct CDR3 sequences; only one count was recorded for roughly 20% of them. Of the sample, around 14% falls within the top ten clones. The specimen sequenced was blood, either unsorted or a sorted T cell fraction (not recorded which). These receptors were taken from a male donor with ankylosing spondylitis or in good health (not recorded which).

Concerning this clonotype itself: The junction departs from germline at one end; a sequencing error may be responsible. V and J are TRBV12-3 or TRBV12-4 and TRBJ2-5, with TRBD2 matching 7 bases. CDR3 size: 11 residues. As DNA, the CDR3 is TGTGCCAGCAGTTTAGGGCTAGCGGTCGACTTC. Its protein product is CASSLGLAVDF.

The chain links TRBV4-2 to TRBJ2-1; 8 nucleotides line up with TRBD2. The V segment lost 8 bases and the J segment 5 bases; nucleotides outside the gene matches: 11. CDR3 length: 15 amino acids. Germline values: CDR1 LGHNA, CDR2 YNFKEQ. This CDR3 reads CASRVYSGGDNEQFF. The CDR3 region has the DNA TGTGCCAGCCGGGTGTACAGCGGGGGAGACAATGAGCAGTTCTTC.

This clonotype was observed at least ten times. V gene TRBV12-3 or TRBV12-4 combines with J gene TRBJ2-7, with 9 nucleotides matching TRBD2. The CDR3 length is 14 residues. J was trimmed by 4 bases and V by 3 bases; bases with no gene match: 4. This CDR3 is CASSFGGGAYEQYF. Here the CDR3 DNA reads TGTGCCAGCAGTTTCGGCGGGGGGGCGTACGAGCAGTACTTC.

The rearrangement joins TRBV9 to TRBJ1-2, with 7 nucleotides matching TRBD1. CDR3 length: 16 residues. With 2 bases clipped from V and 5 bases from J, the junction kept 12 bases outside the gene matches. The germline V gene has CDR1 SGDLS and CDR2 YYNGEE. CDR3 residues: CASSVGAGGEEYGYTF. Here the CDR3 DNA reads TGTGCCAGCAGCGTCGGGGCAGGGGGTGAGGAGTATGGCTACACCTTC.

This clonotype was observed a few times. The chain combines TRBV29-1 with TRBJ2-2, with 8 bases matching TRBD1. Unmatched junction bases numbered 10, after V lost 6 bases and J lost 4 bases. Germline CDR1 and CDR2: SQVTM and ANQGSEA. The CDR3 spans 15 residues. CDR3 coding DNA: TGCAGCGTGGCCACCGGACAGGGTTTCACCGGGGAGCTGTTTTTT. It is translated as CSVATGQGFTGELFF.

The rearrangement uses TRBV4-2 and TRBJ2-3; a weak D match, TRBD2 (6 bases). The CDR3 length is 16 residues. Germline loops: CDR1 LGHNA, CDR2 YNFKEQ. V shed 1 base and J shed 0 bases, with 11 bases lying between them. The CDR3 loop is CASSQGTRGSTDTQYF. The CDR3 DNA is TGTGCCAGCAGCCAAGGGACGCGGGGAAGCACAGATACGCAGTATTTT.

This clonotype was observed a few times. This chain links TRBV20-1 with TRBJ1-5, with TRBD1 as a possible D gene (6 bases). Trimming took off 0 bases at V and 4 bases at J, with 10 bases between the two ends. This CDR3 spans 14 amino acids. CDR1 DFQATT and CDR2 SNEGSKA come from the germline V gene (reference sequence). The CDR3 bases are TGCAGTGCTAGAGACTTAACAGGGAATCAGCCCCAGCATTTT. Residues: CSARDLTGNQPQHF.

This clonotype has only a few counts. This chain connects TRBV7-8 to TRBJ2-7; the D gene is possibly TRBD1 (5 bases). The germline V gene has CDR1 SGHVS and CDR2 FQNEAQ. The CDR3 totals 13 residues. V lost 3 bases to trimming and J lost 6 bases, with 12 bases between them. The CDR3 protein is CASSLRQGIEQYF. In nucleotides, the CDR3 is TGTGCCAGCAGCTTGCGGCAGGGAATCGAGCAGTACTTC.

The J gene is TRBJ2-2, the V gene TRBV4-1, with 11 bases lining up with TRBD2. J gave up 6 bases and V 0 bases, and 15 bases lay outside the gene matches. Germline V gene sequence: CDR1 MGHRA, CDR2 YSYEKL. This CDR3 has 20 residues. CDR3 DNA sequence: TGCGCCAGCAGCCAAGATACGCGGCTAGCGGGGGGTAGTATGGCCGGGGAGCTGTTTTTT. Translation: CASSQDTRLAGGSMAGELFF.

This clonotype was seen at least ten times. The J gene is TRBJ2-1, the V gene TRBV7-8, with D possibly called TRBD1 or TRBD2 (5 bases each). Per germline, CDR1 SGHVS and CDR2 FQNEAQ. CDR3 length equals 19 residues. Between the trimmed V and J ends, which lost 0 bases and 4 bases, there was a span of 22 bases. The CDR3 loop reads CASSLATDNLAVRYNEQFF. CDR3 nucleotides: TGTGCCAGCAGCTTAGCGACAGACAACCTAGCTGTTCGTTACAATGAGCAGTTCTTC.

CDR3 amino acids: CASSQKPGQAEQYF. Here the CDR3 DNA reads TGTGCCAGCAGCCAAAAACCGGGACAGGCCGAGCAGTACTTC. The V call is TRBV4-2, the J call TRBJ2-7; TRBD1 matches 8 bases. Germline CDR1 reads LGHNA; CDR2 reads YNFKEQ. V was pared by 2 bases and J by 6 bases, with 6 bases of the junction left unmatched. The CDR3 runs to 14 residues.

V is TRBV6-1 and J is TRBJ2-3, with TRBD1 matching over 7 bases. Trimming removed 7 bases from V and 0 bases from J; junction bases left unmatched: 7. CDR1 and CDR2 from the germline V gene are MNHNS and SASEGT. The CDR3 sequence is 15 residues long. Here the CDR3 DNA reads TGTGCCAGCAACAAAGACAGGGTTAGCACAGATACGCAGTATTTT. Residues: CASNKDRVSTDTQYF.

This chain joins TRBV27 and TRBJ2-1; D is unresolved. V gave up 7 bases and J gave up 6 bases, with 13 bases separating them. Per the germline V gene, CDR1 is MNHEY and CDR2 is SMNVEV (reference sequence). The CDR3 sequence is 13 residues long. Here the CDR3 reads CASTGPFLNEQFF. The CDR3 DNA reads TGTGCCAGCACCGGACCTTTTCTCAATGAGCAGTTCTTC.

This clonotype has only a few counts. The chain is built from TRBV4-1 and TRBJ2-3, with D hard to call. CDR3 length: 16 residues. Trimming pared 3 bases from V and 2 bases from J, leaving 15 bases between. CDR1 is MGHRA, CDR2 YSYEKL, per germline. CDR3 bases: TGCGCCAGCAGCCAGGAAGACGGATACCTCACAGATACGCAGTATTTT. Its translation: CASSQEDGYLTDTQYF.

V usage is TRBV9 and J usage is TRBJ1-2, with D unresolved. This CDR3 has 14 amino acids. CDR1 and CDR2 from the germline V gene are SGDLS and YYNGEE. V lost 0 bases and J 2 bases, leaving 8 bases between the germline ends. The CDR3 here is CASSVDSSNYGYTF. The CDR3 nucleotides read TGTGCCAGCAGCGTAGATTCCAGCAACTATGGCTACACCTTC.

The chain uses TRBV11-1 and TRBJ2-1; 12 bases are shared with TRBD2. Germline V gene sequence: CDR1 SGHAT, CDR2 FQDESV (reference sequence). V lost 2 bases and J lost 7; bases outside the gene matches: 6. The CDR3 has 16 amino acids. As DNA, the CDR3 is TGTGCCAGCAGCTTACTACTAGCGGGGGGCCGGAATGAGCAGTTCTTC. This encodes CASSLLLAGGRNEQFF.

The genes are TRBV20-1 and TRBJ2-7; D is unclear. Germline V gene data show CDR1 as DFQATT and CDR2 as SNEGSKA (reference sequence). The V gene lost 5 bases and the J gene lost 2 bases, with 19 bases spanning the gap. There are 15 residues in the CDR3. The CDR3: CSAVPVSMRTYEQYF. DNA of the CDR3: TGCAGTGCTGTCCCGGTTTCTATGAGGACCTACGAGCAGTACTTC.

The genes are TRBV14 and TRBJ2-2; no clear D gene. The length of the CDR3 is 15 residues. CDR1 and CDR2 from the germline V gene are SGHDN and FVKESK. V was cut by 7 bases and J by 3 bases, with 15 bases left in between. CDR3 in DNA: TGTGCCAGCACCCCCCGGGTAGGGTACACCGGGGAGCTGTTTTTT. Its translation: CASTPRVGYTGELFF.

The chain joins TRBV12-3 or TRBV12-4 to TRBJ2-5; 9 nucleotides align to TRBD1. The V and J ends lost 2 bases and 5 bases, in that order; junction bases with no gene match: 9. The CDR3 is made up of 16 amino acids. DNA of the CDR3: TGTGCCAGCAGTTTATTGCGGGACAGGGCGGACGAGACCCAGTACTTC. Amino acids: CASSLLRDRADETQYF.

The chain couples TRBV7-8 to TRBJ2-7; 11 bases map to TRBD2. The V segment lost 4 bases and the J segment 6 bases; nucleotides outside the gene matches: 11. Looked up from germline, CDR1 is SGHVS and CDR2 is FQNEAQ. This CDR3 is built from 16 residues. The DNA of the CDR3 is TGTGCCAGCAGCTCACGACTAGCGGGGACGTTCGTCGAGCAGTACTTC. Its translation: CASSSRLAGTFVEQYF.

This clonotype has just a few counts. This rearrangement joins TRBV11-2 to TRBJ2-7; D is perhaps TRBD1 or TRBD2 (5 bases each). Deletions cut 4 bases from V and 0 bases from J, with 16 bases between. Germline values: CDR1 SGHAT, CDR2 FQNNGV. This CDR3 spans 16 amino acids. The CDR3 here is CASSSYGTESSYEQYF. The CDR3 coding sequence is TGTGCCAGCAGCTCCTACGGGACGGAGAGCTCCTACGAGCAGTACTTC.

Here the CDR3 reads CASSLPIGELFF. CDR3 coding DNA: TGTGCCAGCAGCTTACCGATCGGGGAGCTGTTTTTT. The chain joins TRBV7-6 to TRBJ2-2; no clear D gene. The germline V gene encodes CDR1 SGHVS and CDR2 FNYEAQ. The germline V and J ends were trimmed by 2 bases and 7 bases, with 5 bases remaining between them. This CDR3 spans 12 amino acids.

The chain combines TRBV4-1 with TRBJ2-2; D gene uncertain. The CDR3 runs 14 residues. The ends were cut back, 4 bases at V and 1 base at J, with 7 bases in the middle. Germline assignment: CDR1 MGHRA and CDR2 YSYEKL. The CDR3 coding sequence is TGCGCCAGCAGCCCCCTGGAGAACACCGGGGAGCTGTTTTTT. Protein sequence: CASSPLENTGELFF.

This chain connects TRBV2 to TRBJ2-3; 9 bases match TRBD2. The ends lost 6 bases at V and 7 bases at J; junction bases unmatched: 8. Germline CDR1 and CDR2: SNHLY and FYNNEI. This CDR3 comprises 14 residues. CDR3: CASSVSGGLYTQYF. The CDR3 nucleotides are TGTGCCAGCAGCGTGAGCGGGGGGCTTTATACGCAGTATTTT.

The chain is built from TRBV7-9 and TRBJ2-1; D is perhaps TRBD2 (6 bases). CDR1 SEHNR and CDR2 FQNEAQ come from the germline V gene (reference sequence). V was clipped by 7 bases and J by 9 bases, with 19 bases between them. This CDR3 spans 14 amino acids. The CDR3: CASNPQAGGIEQFF. In DNA, the CDR3 is TGTGCCAGCAACCCCCAAGCGGGCGGCATTGAGCAGTTCTTC.

J is TRBJ2-1 and V is TRBV29-1; possible D gene TRBD2, 6 bases. CDR3 length: 13 amino acids. Trimming shortened V by 6 bases and J by 9 bases, and 18 bases separated the two germline ends. CDR1 is SQVTM, CDR2 ANQGSEA, per germline. The CDR3 spells CSVEDLDYPEQFF. CDR3 in DNA: TGCAGCGTCGAGGATTTGGACTACCCTGAGCAGTTCTTC.

The chain combines TRBV12-3 or TRBV12-4 with TRBJ2-7; D unclear. The CDR3 runs to 13 residues. V was clipped by 4 bases and J by 4 bases, with 11 bases between them. The CDR3 region is CASSSDTPYEQYF. The CDR3 DNA reads TGTGCCAGCAGTTCAGATACGCCTTACGAGCAGTACTTC.